In this sample, the clone carrying this T cell receptor beta chain turned up a few times. Its matching antigen is unknown. The sample is drawn from a study of regulatory T cells in long-lasting Graves disease. Study results and caveats: There was favoring of TRBV28, TRBJ1-2 and TRBJ2-5 in persistent disease.

With 10 bases removed from V and 1 base from J, the gap between germline ends came to 13 bases. Per germline, CDR1 MNHEY and CDR2 SMNVEV (reference sequence). The CDR3 is 13 residues long. As for time point: persistent/refractory GD, antithyroid drugs over 5 years with positive TRAb. TCR sequences were obtained from RNA taken from PBMCs. Construction of TCR beta libraries relied on iRepertoire HTBI primers and on Arm-PCR targeting CDR3 regions. TCRdb reanalysed the multiplex PCR reads using MiXCR and keeps one entry per CDR3 protein. The table includes about 470,000 distinct CDR3 sequences, around 21% detected once.

The sequences come from peripheral blood mononuclear cells (PBMCs), collected when the disease was refractory, from a patient treated with antithyroid drugs. This chain connects TRBV27 to TRBJ1-1; no firm D call. The TCR sequence derives from a female donor with Graves disease. The CDR3 region is CATIGPANTEAFF. DNA of the CDR3: TGTGCCACCATAGGTCCGGCGAACACTGAAGCTTTCTTT.